The source of this T cell receptor beta chain is a study of blood T cell repertoires in COVID-19. Sequencing used immunoSEQ multiplex PCR; TCRdb keeps in-frame clones, though not all of them. This sample has about 270,000 clones, with approximately 87% found just once. J was trimmed by 2 bases and V by 5 bases; bases with no gene match: 8. Germline V gene lookup returns CDR1 GTSNPN and CDR2 SVGIG (reference sequence). The CDR3 spans 15 residues. The chain couples TRBV30 to TRBJ2-3, with 9 nucleotides matching TRBD1. Input material: peripheral blood. This clonotype was obtained from a woman younger than 45 with COVID-19, enrolled during active disease. CDR3 loop: CAWGTGTGFTDTQYF. CDR3 nucleotide sequence: TGTGCCTGGGGGACCGGGACAGGGTTCACAGATACGCAGTATTTT.